The clone carrying this T cell receptor beta chain was found many times. The antigen is unknown. The data derive from a study of human T cells and chemical hapten exposure. Whole-study context: Patch tests applied 0.01% DPC to the upper back, read at 6 days. Enrolled patients were predominantly female and had alopecia areata, totalis or universalis. Study findings and constraints: No shift was seen in TCRs above 1 in 1000 frequency with DPC sensitization. Because they had alopecia, donors may respond immunologically unlike healthy people.

Indicated time point: patch test 1, 2 weeks after DPC sensitization. Treatment meaning: therapeutic diphenylcyclopropenone sensitization with weekly scalp DPC. Germline trimming cut 6 bases from V and 8 bases from J; bases unmatched to any gene: 8. CDR3 length equals 13 residues. Looked up from germline, CDR1 is MNHEY and CDR2 is SMNVEV (reference sequence). TCRdb processed the RACE reads anew with MiXCR; each CDR3 protein has one entry. The sample yields 75,000 to 100,000 distinct CDR3 sequences, over 9.5% seen once. V usage is TRBV27 and J usage is TRBJ1-2; 8 bases line up with TRBD1. Source: whole blood, taken in connection with sensitization to the hapten diphenylcyclopropenone (DPC). The origin of this receptor is a woman aged 60-75 years with alopecia areata. Some clones in this sample may be carry-over from other donors' samples. The chain's CDR3 is CASRTGGPGGYTF. The CDR3 region has the DNA TGTGCCAGCAGAACAGGGGGTCCTGGCGGCTACACCTTC.